Listed here are 3 T cell receptor beta chains from one sample, sequenced in a study of blood T cell repertoires in COVID-19. Profiling relied on immunoSEQ multiplex PCR, and the TCRdb table lists in-frame clones only, not all of them. The data show 120,000 to 150,000 clones, with around 82% seen just once and under 4.5% held by the top ten. Sequences were obtained from PBMCs or T cells enriched from blood (not recorded which). These receptors all stem from a man in his fifties in a cohort exposed to, infected with or recovered from COVID-19 (not recorded which).

The chain joins TRBV27 to TRBJ2-3; 8 bases align to TRBD1. J was trimmed by 1 base and V by 6 bases; bases with no gene match: 3. This CDR3 has 14 residues. Germline V lookup: CDR1 MNHEY, CDR2 SMNVEV (reference sequence). CDR3 region: CASSRGHGTDTQYF. The DNA for the CDR3 is TGTGCCAGCAGCAGGGGGCATGGCACAGATACGCAGTATTTT.

The V and J genes are TRBV28 and TRBJ2-5, with 10 nucleotides matching TRBD2. J gave up 5 bases and V 4 bases, and 10 bases lay outside the gene matches. The CDR3 has 16 residues. Germline V gene sequence: CDR1 MDHEN, CDR2 SYDVKM. In DNA form, the CDR3 reads TGTGCCAGCAGTTCTACCACTAGCGGGACAAGGGAGACCCAGTACTTC. It translates to CASSSTTSGTRETQYF.

The chain combines TRBV11-3 with TRBJ2-3, with D possibly matching TRBD1 (5 bases). Germline V gene data show CDR1 as SGHNT and CDR2 as YENEEA. V lost 5 bases and J lost 2, with 11 bases in between. This CDR3 comprises 14 residues. CDR3 in DNA: TGTGCCAGCAGCCTCGACAGATCCACAGATACGCAGTATTTT. Translated, it gives CASSLDRSTDTQYF. The variable domain in full, completed from reference TRBV11-3 and TRBJ2-3, reads EAGVVQSPRYKIIEKKQPVAFWCNPISGHNTLYWYLQNLGQGPELLIRYENEEAVDDSQLPKDRFSAERLKGVDSTLKIQPAELGDSAVYLCASSLDRSTDTQYFGPGTRLTVL.